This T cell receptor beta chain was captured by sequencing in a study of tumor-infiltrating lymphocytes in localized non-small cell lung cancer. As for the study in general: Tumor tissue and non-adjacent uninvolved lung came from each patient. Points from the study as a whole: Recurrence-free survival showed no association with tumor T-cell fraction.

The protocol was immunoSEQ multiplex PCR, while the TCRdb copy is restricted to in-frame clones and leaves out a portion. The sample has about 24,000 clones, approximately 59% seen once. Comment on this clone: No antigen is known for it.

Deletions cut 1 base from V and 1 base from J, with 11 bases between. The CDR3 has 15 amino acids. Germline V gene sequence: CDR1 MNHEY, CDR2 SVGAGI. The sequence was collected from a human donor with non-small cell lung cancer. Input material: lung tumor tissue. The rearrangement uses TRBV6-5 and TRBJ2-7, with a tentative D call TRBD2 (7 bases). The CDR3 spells CASSYLRGRSYEQYF. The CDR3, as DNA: TGTGCCAGCAGTTACTTGCGGGGGCGTTCCTACGAGCAGTACTTC.